Below, 4 T cell receptor beta chains from the same sample are listed, as sequenced in a study of T cell responses to AZD1222 COVID-19 vaccine. Sequencing used immunoSEQ multiplex PCR; TCRdb keeps in-frame clones, though not all of them. The repertoire consists of about 120,000 clones, with 87% occurring once and the leading ten covering approximately 2.6%. The source was peripheral blood, collected 28 days after the second AZD1222 dose. These receptors were taken from an adult who received the AZD1222 COVID-19 vaccine.

The DNA of the CDR3 is TGTGCCAGCAGCCAAGTACTGGGGGCAACTGAAGCTTTCTTT. It specifies CASSQVLGATEAFF. The chain is built from TRBV14 and TRBJ1-1; TRBD1 is a possible D gene (6 bases). The CDR3 is 14 residues long. The germline V gene has CDR1 SGHDN and CDR2 FVKESK. V dropped 1 base and J dropped 5 bases, with 11 bases sitting between them.

The chain uses TRBV2 and TRBJ2-5; TRBD1 aligns across 9 bases. The V gene end was trimmed by 6 bases and the J gene end by 2 bases; junction bases not matched to a gene: 4. Germline CDR1 and CDR2: SNHLY and FYNNEI. The CDR3 sequence is 14 residues long. The CDR3, as DNA: TGTGCCAGCAGATTGACAGGGGGTCAAGAGACCCAGTACTTC. Protein sequence: CASRLTGGQETQYF.

CDR3 in DNA: TGTGCCAGCAGCTTAGGTCCCCCTCCTAACTATGGCTACACCTTC. Protein: CASSLGPPPNYGYTF. The chain joins TRBV7-3 to TRBJ1-2; the D is unclear. CDR3 length: 15 amino acids. Per the germline V gene, CDR1 is SGHTA and CDR2 is FQGTGA. V was pared by 2 bases and J by 0 bases, with 10 bases between.

The rearrangement joins TRBV18 to TRBJ1-2; D gene ambiguous. This CDR3 has 14 amino acids. V dropped 3 bases and J dropped 6 bases, with 14 bases sitting between them. Germline CDR1 and CDR2: KGHSH and LQKENI. The CDR3 loop is CASSPEMDGDGYTF. The CDR3 DNA reads TGTGCCAGCTCACCCGAGATGGACGGAGATGGCTACACCTTC.